Below, 31 T cell receptor beta chains from the same sample are listed, as sequenced in a study of blood T cell repertoires in COVID-19. The protocol was immunoSEQ multiplex PCR, while the TCRdb copy is restricted to in-frame clones and leaves out a portion. The sample holds roughly 200,000 clones; less than 90% are singletons and the top ten take around 1.6%. The sample was peripheral blood. Receptors were obtained from a man between 65 and 85 years old with acute or convalescent COVID-19.

The genes are TRBV6-6 and TRBJ1-1, with unresolved D. With 2 bases removed from V and 8 bases from J, the gap between germline ends came to 12 bases. In germline, CDR1 is MNHNY, CDR2 SVGAGI (reference sequence). The CDR3 is made up of 13 amino acids. The DNA for the CDR3 is TGTGCCAGCAGTTACGGGCATCTAGCCGAAGCTTTCTTT. Protein sequence: CASSYGHLAEAFF.

The genes are TRBV5-1 and TRBJ2-2; D unresolved. Germline values: CDR1 SGHRS, CDR2 YFSETQ. There are 13 residues in the CDR3. The ends were cut back, 5 bases at V and 3 bases at J, with 8 bases in the middle. The CDR3 loop reads CASRRHDTGELFF. Written as DNA, the CDR3 is TGCGCCAGCAGACGACATGACACCGGGGAGCTGTTTTTT.

The genes are TRBV24-1 and TRBJ1-1; D not certain. Germline V CDR1 and CDR2: KGHDR, SFDVKD. The CDR3 length is 12 residues. V lost 3 bases to trimming and J lost 7 bases, with 8 bases between them. CDR3 nucleotides: TGTGCCACCAGTGATCGGAGCTATGAAGCTTTCTTT. The encoded protein is CATSDRSYEAFF.

This rearrangement joins TRBV3-1 (or the pseudogene TRBV3-2) to TRBJ2-2; D unresolved. This CDR3 spans 15 amino acids. Germline V gene lookup returns CDR1 LGHDT and CDR2 YNNKEL (reference sequence). Trimming took off 1 base at V and 1 base at J, with 7 bases between the two ends. The CDR3 DNA reads as TGTGCCAGCAGCCAAGTACGACAGAACACCGGGGAGCTGTTTTTT. This codes for CASSQVRQNTGELFF.

The V and J genes are TRBV9 and TRBJ1-1; 7 positions agree with TRBD1. This CDR3 is 18 amino acids long. Germline lookup yields CDR1 SGDLS and CDR2 YYNGEE. Germline trimming cut 3 bases from V and 5 bases from J; bases unmatched to any gene: 19. The CDR3 sequence is CASSGALSRGRGRTEAFF. In DNA, the CDR3 is TGTGCCAGCAGCGGAGCTTTATCCAGGGGAAGGGGGCGGACTGAAGCTTTCTTT.

The CDR3 sequence: CASSLARQGFIAEAFF. For the CDR3, the DNA is TGTGCCAGCAGCTTAGCCCGACAGGGGTTTATCGCTGAAGCTTTCTTT. The chain carries TRBV7-9 and TRBJ1-1, with 8 positions matching TRBD1. Germline-derived CDR1 and CDR2 are SEHNR and FQNEAQ (reference sequence). After removal of 0 bases from V and 6 bases from J, the junction contained 9 bases not matched to a gene. The CDR3 is 16 residues long.

The V gene is TRBV4-1, the J gene TRBJ1-1; D perhaps matches TRBD1 (5 bases). Germline V lookup: CDR1 MGHRA, CDR2 YSYEKL. The CDR3 is 15 residues long. The V and J ends lost 3 bases and 1 base respectively, with 12 bases between them. The CDR3 sequence is CASSQSPGGNTEAFF. The CDR3 DNA reads as TGCGCCAGCAGCCAGTCGCCGGGGGGGAACACTGAAGCTTTCTTT.

The chain uses TRBV9 and TRBJ2-1; TRBD2 matches at 9 bases. Trimming took 0 bases from V and 5 from J; bases not matched to a gene: 3. Germline-derived CDR1 and CDR2 are SGDLS and YYNGEE. The CDR3 covers 15 residues. This CDR3 is CASSVVEREDNEQFF. The CDR3 region has the DNA TGTGCCAGCAGCGTAGTTGAGCGGGAGGACAATGAGCAGTTCTTC.

This chain uses TRBV10-3 with TRBJ1-2, with 12 bases lining up with TRBD1. CDR3 length: 15 residues. With 10 bases clipped from V and 5 bases from J, the junction kept 11 bases outside the gene matches. The germline gives CDR1 ENHRY, CDR2 SYGVKD. DNA of the CDR3: TGTGCCACCGGAACTGGGACAGGGGGCCGGTATGGCTACACCTTC. Translation: CATGTGTGGRYGYTF.

This clone was seen once. The chain carries TRBV6-6 and TRBJ2-7; TRBD2 matches 7 bases. CDR3 length: 15 residues. Unmatched junction bases numbered 11, after V lost 7 bases and J lost 2 bases. Per the germline V gene, CDR1 is MNHNY and CDR2 is SVGAGI (reference sequence). The CDR3 region has the DNA TGTGCCAGCACCCAAAGGAGGGAGGGACCCTACGAGCAGTACTTC. Translated: CASTQRREGPYEQYF.

The CDR3 sequence is CASSSFRSNEQYF. DNA for the CDR3: TGTGCCAGCAGCTCGTTTCGTAGCAACGAGCAGTACTTC. The rearrangement uses TRBV7-9 and TRBJ2-7; no clear D gene. The CDR3 consists of 13 residues. Germline V lookup: CDR1 SEHNR, CDR2 FQNEAQ (reference sequence). Trimming removed 4 bases at V and 5 bases at J, with 12 bases between.

The chain has TRBV3-1 (or the pseudogene TRBV3-2) and TRBJ2-2, with D unclear. Per the germline V gene, CDR1 is LGHDT and CDR2 is YNNKEL (reference sequence). CDR3 size: 16 residues. The V gene lost 1 base and the J gene lost 0 bases, with 9 bases spanning the gap. CDR3 in amino acids: CASSQAHSTNTGELFF. The CDR3, as DNA: TGTGCCAGCAGCCAAGCCCACAGCACGAACACCGGGGAGCTGTTTTTT.

As to this clone: This same CDR3 is encoded by further DNA sequences in the sample. The gene calls are TRBV28 and TRBJ1-5; D gene ambiguous. There are 12 residues in the CDR3. Germline CDR1 MDHEN, CDR2 SYDVKM. The V and J ends lost 6 bases and 6 bases respectively, with 9 bases between them. The CDR3 region has the DNA TGTGCCAGCAGCTTACTTAGTCAGCCCCAGCATTTT. This sequence encodes CASSLLSQPQHF.

The chain carries TRBV15 and TRBJ1-2, with unresolved D. The V end lost 0 bases, the J end lost 7 bases, and 15 bases lay between the germline ends. Germline V gene data show CDR1 as LNHNV and CDR2 as YYDKDF (reference sequence). The CDR3 loop spans 15 amino acids. The CDR3 DNA reads TGTGCCACCAGCAGAGATCGCGCCCTAAGCGGTGGCTACACCTTC. Translation gives CATSRDRALSGGYTF.

The rearrangement links TRBV28 to TRBJ1-5; 7 bases match TRBD1. Germline CDR1 and CDR2: MDHEN and SYDVKM. The junction had 9 bases not matched to a gene; V was cut back by 6 bases and J by 1 base. The CDR3 runs 16 residues. CDR3 DNA sequence: TGTGCCAGCAGCTATTTGGGACAGCCAAGCAATCAGCCCCAGCATTTT. It translates to CASSYLGQPSNQPQHF.

The rearrangement uses TRBV18 and TRBJ1-6, with 7 bases aligning to TRBD1. CDR3 length: 16 residues. Germline V CDR1 and CDR2: KGHSH, LQKENI. The ends lost 3 bases at V and 4 bases at J; junction bases unmatched: 6. The CDR3 DNA is TGTGCCAGCTCACCTGGAGGGACAGAATATAATTCACCCCTCCACTTT. As protein: CASSPGGTEYNSPLHF.

The rearrangement links TRBV18 to TRBJ1-5; 9 bases are a match to TRBD1. Germline V CDR1 and CDR2: KGHSH, LQKENI. Losses at the gene ends were 4 bases for V and 5 bases for J; bases not matched to a gene: 9. CDR3 length: 16 residues. CDR3 nucleotide sequence: TGTGCCAGCTCACTTACCGGGACAGGGTCCTATCAGCCCCAGCATTTT. This encodes CASSLTGTGSYQPQHF.

The chain is built from TRBV15 and TRBJ2-3; 7 positions agree with TRBD2. This CDR3 has 15 amino acids. Per the germline V gene, CDR1 is LNHNV and CDR2 is YYDKDF (reference sequence). Trimming cost V 3 bases and J 0 bases; bases outside gene matches: 3. The CDR3 sequence: CATSRAGDSTDTQYF. The CDR3 DNA reads as TGTGCCACCAGCAGGGCGGGGGATAGCACAGATACGCAGTATTTT.

The chain recombines TRBV25-1 with TRBJ2-1; D is unresolved. CDR1 and CDR2 (germline): MGHDK, SYGVNS. Trimming removed 8 bases from V and 11 bases from J, with 10 bases in between. CDR3 length equals 10 residues. The CDR3 spells CASGEIQQFF. The CDR3 bases are TGTGCCAGCGGAGAAATCCAGCAGTTCTTC.

The chain carries TRBV28 and TRBJ2-2; D possibly corresponds to TRBD1 (6 bases). V gave up 4 bases and J gave up 2 bases, with 8 bases separating them. The germline gives CDR1 MDHEN, CDR2 SYDVKM. There are 14 residues in the CDR3. CDR3 in amino acids: CASSWDINTGELFF. The CDR3 region has the DNA TGTGCCAGCAGTTGGGACATCAACACCGGGGAGCTGTTTTTT.

The chain uses TRBV7-2 and TRBJ2-7; possibly TRBD2 for D (6 bases). Looked up from germline, CDR1 is SGHTA and CDR2 is FQGNSA. V lost 5 bases to trimming and J lost 4 bases, with 15 bases between them. This CDR3 region has 14 residues. CDR3 protein: CASSAQGGPYEQYF. CDR3 nucleotides: TGTGCCAGCAGCGCGCAGGGAGGTCCTTACGAGCAGTACTTC.

This sequence joins TRBV7-2 and TRBJ2-7; 10 bases line up with TRBD2. Per germline, CDR1 SGHTA and CDR2 FQGNSA. The CDR3 covers 15 residues. Trimming at V came to 5 bases and at J to 0 bases, leaving 4 bases not matched to a gene. The CDR3 reads CASSTGLAVSYEQYF. The CDR3 bases are TGTGCCAGCAGCACCGGACTAGCGGTCTCCTACGAGCAGTACTTC.

The CDR3 DNA is TGTGCCAGCACCTCCCTAGCGGGGGGGGAGCAGTACTTC. The encoded protein is CASTSLAGGEQYF. J is TRBJ2-7 and V is TRBV2; TRBD2 aligns across 12 bases. With V trimmed by 7 bases and J by 7 bases, 5 bases remained unmatched. The CDR3 spans 13 residues. Germline V gene data show CDR1 as SNHLY and CDR2 as FYNNEI.

This clone has just one count. The gene calls are TRBV5-6 and TRBJ2-5, with D possibly matching TRBD2 (7 bases). In germline, CDR1 is SGHDT, CDR2 YYEEEE. Trimming removed 0 bases at V and 0 bases at J, with 9 bases between. The CDR3 runs 15 residues. In DNA, the CDR3 is TGTGCCAGCAGCTTGGTGGGGGGGCACCAAGAGACCCAGTACTTC. Translated, it gives CASSLVGGHQETQYF.

The chain uses TRBV6-6 and TRBJ1-5, with TRBD1 matching 7 bases. Looked up from germline, CDR1 is MNHNY and CDR2 is SVGAGI (reference sequence). With 4 bases clipped from V and 0 bases from J, the junction kept 3 bases outside the gene matches. The CDR3 runs to 15 residues. The CDR3 protein is CASSSRDSSNQPQHF. The CDR3, as DNA: TGTGCCAGCAGTTCCCGGGACAGTAGCAATCAGCCCCAGCATTTT.

The gene calls are TRBV27 and TRBJ1-1, with D possibly TRBD1 on 5 matching bases. Per the germline V gene, CDR1 is MNHEY and CDR2 is SMNVEV (reference sequence). The V end was cut by 3 bases, the J end by 3 bases, with 11 bases between. The CDR3 consists of 14 residues. Written as DNA, the CDR3 is TGTGCCAGCAGTTTTTGGCAGGGCGACACTGAAGCTTTCTTT. Translating it yields CASSFWQGDTEAFF.

The V and J genes are TRBV6-5 and TRBJ1-1, with TRBD1 as a possible D gene (5 bases). Germline CDR1 MNHEY, CDR2 SVGAGI. This CDR3 region has 11 residues. V gave up 8 bases and J gave up 8 bases, with 12 bases separating them. The CDR3 bases are TGTGCCAGCCTCGGGGGATTCGAAGCTTTCTTT. Translating it yields CASLGGFEAFF.

This chain joins TRBV19 and TRBJ2-7; D is unclear. V was trimmed by 3 bases and J by 3 bases, leaving 12 bases between them. This CDR3 has 14 amino acids. CDR1 and CDR2 (germline): LNHDA, SQIVND (reference sequence). CDR3 sequence (DNA): TGTGCCAGTAGTATCGGGTCGTCAAGCTACGAGCAGTACTTC. Translating it yields CASSIGSSSYEQYF.

The chain links TRBV7-2 to TRBJ2-3; 7 positions match TRBD2. CDR3 size: 18 residues. V lost 3 bases and J lost 0; bases outside the gene matches: 12. Germline values: CDR1 SGHTA, CDR2 FQGNSA. CDR3 DNA sequence: TGTGCCAGCAGCTTCAGGTCACTTCTAGCGGCTAGCACAGATACGCAGTATTTT. It is translated as CASSFRSLLAASTDTQYF.

The chain links TRBV6-6 to TRBJ1-5; D may be TRBD1 (6 bases). V lost 6 bases to trimming and J lost 0 bases, with 12 bases between them. CDR3 length: 15 amino acids. Germline values: CDR1 MNHNY, CDR2 SVGAGI (reference sequence). The CDR3 DNA follows: TGTGCCAGCAGACTAGACAGGACTAGCAATCAGCCCCAGCATTTT. Translating gives CASRLDRTSNQPQHF.

The J gene is TRBJ2-6, the V gene TRBV30; D unclear. Germline V CDR1 and CDR2: GTSNPN, SVGIG (reference sequence). With 4 bases removed from V and 4 bases from J, the gap between germline ends came to 8 bases. The CDR3 is made up of 13 amino acids. The CDR3 DNA follows: TGTGCCTGGAACACCCTCGGGGCCAACGTCCTGACTTTC. Amino acid sequence: CAWNTLGANVLTF.